The 9 T cell receptor beta chains below come from one sample, sequenced in a study of T cells in women clearing cervical HPV infection. Assay used: immunoSEQ multiplex PCR; TCRdb lists only in-frame clones, some missing. Its table records around 19,000 clones. What was sequenced was blood buffy coat. The receptors here all came from a woman between 18 and 69 years old with a cervical HPV16 infection that either progressed to CIN3+ or cleared (not recorded which).

Remarks on this clone: The read finishes 3 residues shy of the CDR3 end, and the germline J gene is used to complete it. This chain connects TRBV18 to TRBJ1-6, with a possible D match to TRBD1 (6 bases). There are 18 residues in the CDR3. Trimming took 3 bases from V and 9 from J, leaving 24 bases between them. Looked up from germline, CDR1 is KGHSH and CDR2 is LQKENI. The covered CDR3 bases are TGTGCCAGCTCACCCTTCCCGCAACAGGGAAATCGGGGTTCACCC. Translating gives CASSPFPQQGNRGSP. The whole CDR3 sequence is CASSPFPQQGNRGSPLHF.

As to this clone: The read terminates 3 residues ahead of where the CDR3 ends, so the germline J gene completes it. The chain couples TRBV5-1 to TRBJ2-3, with D maybe TRBD2 (6 bases). CDR1 is SGHRS, CDR2 YFSETQ, per germline. CDR3 size: 16 residues. V was cut by 5 bases and J by 5 bases, with 21 bases left in between. The DNA read from the CDR3 is TGCGCCAGCAGTTCTTTTCTAGCCGGGGGTGGAGATACG. Protein: CASSSFLAGGGDT. The entire CDR3 is CASSSFLAGGGDTQYF.

About this clone itself: With the read ending 3 residues before the CDR3 end, the germline J gene is used to fill in that end. The V call is TRBV30, the J call TRBJ1-5; TRBD1 matches 7 bases. This CDR3 is 15 amino acids long. Germline CDR1 and CDR2: GTSNPN and SVGIG (reference sequence). V shed 3 bases and J 0 bases; nucleotides not matched to a gene: 5. The CDR3 loop is CAWSSTGYSNQPQHF. The sequenced part of the CDR3 DNA is TGTGCCTGGAGCTCGACAGGGTATAGCAATCAGCCC. The entire variable domain, with the rest obtained from reference TRBV30 and TRBJ1-5, is as follows: SQTIHQWPATLVQPVGSPLSLECTVEGTSNPNLYWYRQAAGRGLQLLFYSVGIGQISSEVPQNLSASRPQDRQFILSSKKLLLSDSGFYLCAWSSTGYSNQPQHFGDGTRLSIL.

About this clone itself: The read ends 3 residues early relative to the CDR3; the germline J gene fills the gap. This chain joins TRBV5-4 and TRBJ1-4; 7 positions match TRBD1. V shed 4 bases and J 8 bases; nucleotides not matched to a gene: 5. Looked up from germline, CDR1 is SGHNT and CDR2 is YYREEE (reference sequence). The length of the CDR3 is 13 residues. The CDR3 bases that were read are TGTGCCAGCAGCCTCACAGGGGTGGAAAAA. This gives the protein CASSLTGVEK. The whole CDR3 sequence reads CASSLTGVEKLFF.

On this clone itself: Read sequence stops 3 residues before the CDR3 end, and the germline J gene provides the missing end. The genes are TRBV18 and TRBJ1-1; D remains unclear. The CDR3 has 13 residues. Germline V gene data show CDR1 as KGHSH and CDR2 as LQKENI. CDR3 loop: CASSPLPGDEAFF. The sequenced part of the CDR3 DNA is TGTGCCAGCTCACCCCTCCCAGGAGACGAG. Combining the CDR3 with reference TRBV18 and TRBJ1-1 gives the whole variable domain NAGVMQNPRHLVRRRGQEARLRCSPMKGHSHVYWYRQLPEEGLKFMVYLQKENIIDESGMPKERFSAEFPKEGPSILRIQQVVRGDSAAYFCASSPLPGDEAFFGQGTRLTVV.

In the case of this clone: The CDR3 end lies 3 residues beyond the end of the read and is filled in from the germline J gene. V gene TRBV11-2 combines with J gene TRBJ2-3, with D possibly being TRBD1 (5 bases). This CDR3 spans 13 amino acids. The germline V and J ends were trimmed by 10 bases and 2 bases, with 13 bases remaining between them. Germline V CDR1 and CDR2: SGHAT, FQNNGV. The CDR3 protein is CAILPRATDTQYF. Partial CDR3 DNA: TGTGCCATCCTTCCCAGGGCCACAGATACG.

This clone registers medium-sized (0.01 to 0.1%) by frequency. The CDR3 extends 3 residues past the end of the read, so its final part is completed from the germline J gene. This sequence joins TRBV18 and TRBJ2-3; D is unclear. This CDR3 spans 13 amino acids. The germline V gene has CDR1 KGHSH and CDR2 LQKENI. With 0 bases removed from V and 3 bases from J, the gap between germline ends came to 4 bases. The sequenced part of the CDR3 DNA is TGTGCCAGCTCACCACCGACTACAGATACG. As protein: CASSPPTTDT. The CDR3 in full is CASSPPTTDTQYF.

CDR3 residues: CAIQPRTGRYEQYF. The CDR3 bases that were read are TGTGCCATACAGCCCCGGACAGGGCGTTACGAG. The rearrangement joins TRBV6-4 to TRBJ2-7, with 8 nucleotides matching TRBD1. Read coverage stops 3 residues before the CDR3 terminus; the germline J gene supplies the remainder. CDR1 and CDR2 from the germline V gene are MRHNA and SNTAGT. The CDR3 extends over 14 amino acids. The V gene end was trimmed by 10 bases and the J gene end by 4 bases; junction bases not matched to a gene: 12.

This CDR3 is CSPKGTSGYNEQFF. The CDR3 DNA, read in part, is TGCAGTCCGAAGGGGACTAGCGGTTACAATGAG. The chain joins TRBV20-1 to TRBJ2-1; 11 bases match TRBD2. The DNA ends 3 residues before the CDR3 does, and the rest of the CDR3 is filled in from the germline J gene. V lost 8 bases and J lost 4; bases outside the gene matches: 7. The CDR3 has 14 residues. Germline CDR1 is DFQATT and CDR2 is SNEGSKA (reference sequence).